These 23 T cell receptor beta chains share one sample of origin, sequenced in a study of T cell responses to AZD1222 COVID-19 vaccine. Some clones are missing from TCRdb's copy, which holds only in-frame ones; the method was immunoSEQ multiplex PCR. The sample lists around 160,000 clones, around 91% occurring once. This specimen consisted of peripheral blood, obtained on day 0 of AZD1222 vaccination. The receptors shown here come from an adult in good health.

J is TRBJ2-7 and V is TRBV5-5; TRBD2 matches at 8 bases. This CDR3 is 16 amino acids long. With 0 bases clipped from V and 1 base from J, the junction kept 6 bases outside the gene matches. Germline values: CDR1 SGHKS, CDR2 YYEKEE (reference sequence). CDR3 in DNA: TGTGCCAGCAGCTTGGCCCGGTCTAGCGGGTCCTACGAGCAGTACTTC. This sequence encodes CASSLARSSGSYEQYF.

The chain's CDR3 is CASSSYTGTGPYGYTF. The CDR3 region has the DNA TGTGCCAGCAGTTCCTACACCGGGACAGGCCCCTATGGCTACACCTTC. This rearrangement joins TRBV27 to TRBJ1-2; 8 nucleotides agree with TRBD1. CDR1 MNHEY and CDR2 SMNVEV come from the germline V gene (reference sequence). Losses at the gene ends were 4 bases for V and 4 bases for J; bases not matched to a gene: 11. The CDR3 is made up of 16 amino acids.

This chain uses TRBV6-6 with TRBJ1-5, with unresolved D. The CDR3 extends over 15 amino acids. Trimming removed 0 bases from V and 1 base from J, with 7 bases in between. Germline V gene sequence: CDR1 MNHNY, CDR2 SVGAGI (reference sequence). CDR3 nucleotide sequence: TGTGCCAGCAGTTACTCGGGTGGGAGCAATCAGCCCCAGCATTTT. Translating it yields CASSYSGGSNQPQHF.

The CDR3 nucleotides are TGCGCCAGCAGCTTGGGGGCCTCTGGGGCCAACGTCCTGACTTTC. Protein sequence: CASSLGASGANVLTF. The chain has TRBV5-1 and TRBJ2-6; D uncertain. Per germline, CDR1 SGHRS and CDR2 YFSETQ. The CDR3 is 15 amino acids. V lost 0 bases to trimming and J lost 0 bases, with 4 bases between them.

This sequence joins TRBV28 and TRBJ2-5, with D possibly TRBD2 on 6 matching bases. Looked up from germline, CDR1 is MDHEN and CDR2 is SYDVKM. This CDR3 comprises 20 residues. Trimming pared 3 bases from V and 0 bases from J, leaving 26 bases between. Here the CDR3 DNA reads TGTGCCAGCAGTTTGTTTGTAGGAAAACTAACCGCGGGGTACCAAGAGACCCAGTACTTC. Its protein product is CASSLFVGKLTAGYQETQYF.

The chain carries TRBV4-1 and TRBJ2-3; the D call may be TRBD1 or TRBD2 (5 bases each). CDR1 MGHRA and CDR2 YSYEKL come from the germline V gene. The V gene lost 11 bases and the J gene lost 5 bases, with 20 bases spanning the gap. The CDR3 is made up of 14 amino acids. The CDR3 sequence: CAVRGWGARDTQYF. In DNA form, the CDR3 reads TGCGCCGTCCGGGGATGGGGCGCTAGAGATACGCAGTATTTT.

This clone was detected once. The V call is TRBV28, the J call TRBJ2-1; TRBD2 matches 7 bases. V shed 5 bases and J 9 bases; nucleotides not matched to a gene: 4. CDR3 length equals 12 residues. From germline, CDR1 is MDHEN and CDR2 SYDVKM. CDR3 amino acids: CASSDPGGEQFF. As DNA, the CDR3 is TGTGCCAGCAGTGACCCGGGGGGTGAGCAGTTCTTC.

The chain recombines TRBV5-1 with TRBJ2-7; TRBD1 matches 7 bases. The CDR3 runs 16 residues. Trimming at V came to 2 bases and at J to 2 bases, leaving 10 bases not matched to a gene. Per germline, CDR1 SGHRS and CDR2 YFSETQ. CDR3 nucleotides: TGCGCCAGCAGCTTTGGAACGGGACAGTTCCCCTACGAGCAGTACTTC. It encodes CASSFGTGQFPYEQYF.

The chain couples TRBV14 to TRBJ1-5; 7 bases map to TRBD1. V dropped 1 base and J dropped 5; count of bases not matched to a gene: 5. The CDR3 sequence is 15 residues long. Per the germline V gene, CDR1 is SGHDN and CDR2 is FVKESK. DNA for the CDR3: TGTGCCAGCAGCCAAGGACAGGGAGAAGATCAGCCCCAGCATTTT. Protein: CASSQGQGEDQPQHF. The full variable domain, completed using reference TRBV14 and TRBJ1-5, is EAGVTQFPSHSVIEKGQTVTLRCDPISGHDNLYWYRRVMGKEIKFLLHFVKESKQDESGMPNNRFLAERTGGTYSTLKVQPAELEDSGVYFCASSQGQGEDQPQHFGDGTRLSIL.

The chain combines TRBV5-1 with TRBJ2-1; D uncertain. This CDR3 comprises 13 residues. The V and J ends lost 0 bases and 6 bases respectively, with 7 bases between them. In germline, CDR1 is SGHRS, CDR2 YFSETQ. DNA for the CDR3: TGCGCCAGCAGCTTGGGACCCGGCAATGAGCAGTTCTTC. Translation gives CASSLGPGNEQFF.

The chain couples TRBV5-6 to TRBJ2-7, with TRBD2 as a possible D gene (7 bases). This CDR3 is 13 amino acids long. Germline loops: CDR1 SGHDT, CDR2 YYEEEE. With 4 bases removed from V and 2 bases from J, the gap between germline ends came to 10 bases. The CDR3 DNA sequence: TGTGCCAGCAGCCTCGGGGGGCCCTACGAGCAGTACTTC. Translating gives CASSLGGPYEQYF.

V is TRBV15 and J is TRBJ2-7; D remains ambiguous. The germline gives CDR1 LNHNV, CDR2 YYDKDF (reference sequence). V lost 4 bases and J lost 2, with 15 bases in between. This CDR3 has 15 residues. CDR3 in amino acids: CATSISRTETYEQYF. The CDR3 coding sequence is TGTGCCACCAGCATTTCCCGGACGGAGACCTACGAGCAGTACTTC.

The chain has TRBV12-3 or TRBV12-4 and TRBJ2-1; D ambiguous. V lost 8 bases to trimming and J lost 3 bases, with 2 bases between them. CDR3 length: 10 residues. CDR3 in amino acids: CASGYNEQFF. The CDR3 DNA follows: TGTGCCAGCGGCTACAATGAGCAGTTCTTC.

This chain links TRBV12-1 with TRBJ1-5; the D segment call TRBD1 is taken from the table without a DNA check. TRBV12-1 is noted as a pseudogene. The CDR3 runs to 15 residues. The DNA of the CDR3 is TGTGCCAGCAGTGTAGCCCGACAGGGCCGACAGCCCCAGCATTTT. It encodes CASSVARQGRQPQHF.

This clone was seen a few times. The V and J genes are TRBV7-2 and TRBJ1-2; unclear D gene. Germline CDR1 and CDR2: SGHTA and FQGNSA. This CDR3 contains 11 residues. Between the trimmed V and J ends, which lost 5 bases and 7 bases, there was a span of 8 bases. The DNA for the CDR3 is TGTGCCAGCAGCGACCATAGTGGCTACACCTTC. Translation gives CASSDHSGYTF. Complete variable domain (other parts from reference TRBV7-2 and TRBJ1-2): GAGVSQSPSNKVTEKGKDVELRCDPISGHTALYWYRQSLGQGLEFLIYFQGNSAPDKSGLPSDRFSAERTGGSVSTLTIQRTQQEDSAVYLCASSDHSGYTFGSGTRLTVV.

The gene calls are TRBV4-3 and TRBJ1-2, with TRBD1 matching 7 bases. Germline trimming cut 4 bases from V and 2 bases from J; bases unmatched to any gene: 7. The CDR3 length is 15 residues. Germline loops: CDR1 LGHNA, CDR2 YSLEER. CDR3 sequence: CASSLLGQKNYGYTF. DNA of the CDR3: TGCGCCAGCAGCCTATTGGGACAGAAGAACTATGGCTACACCTTC.

This clone was observed a few times. The chain joins TRBV28 to TRBJ2-1, with 14 bases aligning to TRBD2. CDR3 length equals 17 residues. Per the germline V gene, CDR1 is MDHEN and CDR2 is SYDVKM. The V and J ends lost 4 bases and 10 bases, in that order; junction bases with no gene match: 12. This chain's CDR3 is CASSSPAGLAGGWEQFF. The DNA for the CDR3 is TGTGCCAGCAGTTCCCCCGCCGGACTAGCGGGAGGATGGGAGCAGTTCTTC.

This clone was counted a few times. The chain couples TRBV10-1 to TRBJ2-7; D is possibly TRBD1 (7 bases). The CDR3 consists of 14 residues. V lost 5 bases to trimming and J lost 4 bases, with 15 bases between them. Germline CDR1 WNHNN, CDR2 SYGVQD (reference sequence). The CDR3 DNA is TGCGCCAGCAGTCACAGGGGAGGTTGGTACGAGCAGTACTTC. This encodes CASSHRGGWYEQYF.

The chain combines TRBV19 with TRBJ2-5; either TRBD1 or TRBD2 may supply D (5 bases each). V gave up 4 bases and J gave up 4 bases, with 16 bases separating them. The CDR3 covers 15 residues. The germline V gene encodes CDR1 LNHDA and CDR2 SQIVND (reference sequence). The CDR3, as DNA: TGTGCCAGTAGTACCCTGGGGCGGGCAGCAGAGACCCAGTACTTC. Encoded protein: CASSTLGRAAETQYF.

The chain has TRBV13 and TRBJ2-7, with a tentative D call TRBD2 (5 bases). This CDR3 contains 16 residues. Germline CDR1 is PRHDT and CDR2 is FYEKMQ (reference sequence). V gave up 5 bases and J gave up 0 bases, with 17 bases separating them. CDR3 loop: CASSGPRGTSSYEQYF. The CDR3 region has the DNA TGTGCCAGCAGCGGCCCCCGGGGTACTTCCTCCTACGAGCAGTACTTC. The full variable domain, its missing parts supplied by reference TRBV13 and TRBJ2-7, is AAGVIQSPRHLIKEKRETATLKCYPIPRHDTVYWYQQGPGQDPQFLISFYEKMQSDKGSIPDRFSAQQFSDYHSELNMSSLELGDSALYFCASSGPRGTSSYEQYFGPGTRLTVT.

The chain employs TRBV9 and TRBJ2-5; 7 bases are shared with TRBD1. Germline CDR1 SGDLS, CDR2 YYNGEE. CDR3 length: 14 amino acids. Trimming at V came to 4 bases and at J to 2 bases, leaving 5 bases not matched to a gene. CDR3 bases: TGTGCCAGCAGCCTAACAGGGGAACAAGAGACCCAGTACTTC. It yields the protein CASSLTGEQETQYF.

This chain connects TRBV28 to TRBJ1-1; 8 nucleotides agree with TRBD1. Germline V gene lookup returns CDR1 MDHEN and CDR2 SYDVKM. The trim removed 6 bases at V and 5 bases at J, leaving 2 bases unmatched. This CDR3 region has 12 residues. The DNA for the CDR3 is TGTGCCAGCAGCTACAGGGGGACTGAAGCTTTCTTT. It translates to CASSYRGTEAFF. The variable domain in full, completed from reference TRBV28 and TRBJ1-1, reads DVKVTQSSRYLVKRTGEKVFLECVQDMDHENMFWYRQDPGLGLRLIYFSYDVKMKEKGDIPEGYSVSREKKERFSLILESASTNQTSMYLCASSYRGTEAFFGQGTRLTVV.

The chain links TRBV7-9 to TRBJ2-1; 9 bases agree with TRBD1. The CDR3 length is 16 residues. CDR1 is SEHNR and CDR2 is FQNEAQ in the germline V gene (reference sequence). Trimming cost V 2 bases and J 5 bases; bases outside gene matches: 7. The CDR3 spells CASSLPIQGADNEQFF. As DNA, the CDR3 is TGTGCCAGCAGCTTACCGATACAGGGGGCAGACAATGAGCAGTTCTTC.